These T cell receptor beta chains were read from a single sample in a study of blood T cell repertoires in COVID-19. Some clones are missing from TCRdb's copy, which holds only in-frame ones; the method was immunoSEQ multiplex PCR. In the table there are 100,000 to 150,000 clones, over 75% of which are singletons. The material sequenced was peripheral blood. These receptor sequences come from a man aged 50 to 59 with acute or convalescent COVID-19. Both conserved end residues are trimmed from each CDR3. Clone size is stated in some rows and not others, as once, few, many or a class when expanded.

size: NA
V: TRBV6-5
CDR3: ASYPLGGVGETQY

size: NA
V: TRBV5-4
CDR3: ASSFGRGLDYNEQF

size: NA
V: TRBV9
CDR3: ASSPSGQVIAPGELF

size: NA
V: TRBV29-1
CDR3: SVRKGAGEKLF

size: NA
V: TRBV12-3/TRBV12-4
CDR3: ASSSQTSEQY

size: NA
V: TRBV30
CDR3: AWSGAGGYNSPLH

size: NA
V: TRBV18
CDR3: ASSEPRSVSYEQY

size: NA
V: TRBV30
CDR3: AWSADRNTEAF

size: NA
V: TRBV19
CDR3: ASSLYLAGDYEQY

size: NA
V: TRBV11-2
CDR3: ASGSGNIQY

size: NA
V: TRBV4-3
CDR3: ASSQEERGGANEQF

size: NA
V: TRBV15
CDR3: ATSRTSRVPYGYT

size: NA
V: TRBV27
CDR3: ASSTREGTEAF

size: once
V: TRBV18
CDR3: ASSPLSSSYNEQF

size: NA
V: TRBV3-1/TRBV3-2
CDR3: ASSRDRDSYNEQF